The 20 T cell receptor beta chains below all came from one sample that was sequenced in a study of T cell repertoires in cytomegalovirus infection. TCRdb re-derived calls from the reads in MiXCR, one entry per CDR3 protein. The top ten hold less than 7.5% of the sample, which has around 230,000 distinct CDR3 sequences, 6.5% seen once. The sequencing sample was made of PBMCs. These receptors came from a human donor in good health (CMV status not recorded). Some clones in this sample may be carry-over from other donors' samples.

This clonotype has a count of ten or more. Written as DNA, the CDR3 is TGCGCCAGCAGAAGCGCGGGGGAGCAGTACTTC. Amino acids: CASRSAGEQYF. The chain is built from TRBV5-1 and TRBJ2-7; a possible D gene is TRBD2 (6 bases). The V end was cut by 5 bases, the J end by 7 bases, with 10 bases between. The CDR3 is made up of 11 amino acids. CDR1 is SGHRS, CDR2 YFSETQ, per germline. The complete variable domain, with remaining parts taken from reference TRBV5-1 and TRBJ2-7, reads KAGVTQTPRYLIKTRGQQVTLSCSPISGHRSVSWYQQTPGQGLQFLFEYFSETQRNKGNFPGRFSGRQFSNSRSEMNVSTLELGDSALYLCASRSAGEQYFGPGTRLTVT.

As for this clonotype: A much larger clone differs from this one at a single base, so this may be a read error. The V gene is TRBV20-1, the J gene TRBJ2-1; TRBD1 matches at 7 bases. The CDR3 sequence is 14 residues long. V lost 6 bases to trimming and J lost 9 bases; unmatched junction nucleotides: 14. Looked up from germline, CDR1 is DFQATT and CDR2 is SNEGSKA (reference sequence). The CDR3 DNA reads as TGCAGTGCCATTATACAGGGGCCGAACAGTGAGCAGTTCTTC. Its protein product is CSAIIQGPNSEQFF.

For the CDR3, the DNA is TGTGCCAGCAGTTTCCCCGGACGGGAGTACGAGCAGTACTTC. This sequence encodes CASSFPGREYEQYF. The gene calls are TRBV28 and TRBJ2-7, with a weak D call TRBD2 (6 bases). Trimming shortened V by 3 bases and J by 4 bases, and 13 bases separated the two germline ends. The V gene's germline CDR1 is MDHEN and CDR2 SYDVKM. The CDR3 has 14 amino acids.

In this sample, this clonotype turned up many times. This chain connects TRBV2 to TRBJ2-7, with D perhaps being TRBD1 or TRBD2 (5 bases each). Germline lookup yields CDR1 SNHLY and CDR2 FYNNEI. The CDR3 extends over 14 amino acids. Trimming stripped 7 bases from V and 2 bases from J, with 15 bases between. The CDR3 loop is CASIVGTVTYEQYF. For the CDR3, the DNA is TGTGCCAGCATAGTAGGGACGGTGACCTACGAGCAGTACTTC.

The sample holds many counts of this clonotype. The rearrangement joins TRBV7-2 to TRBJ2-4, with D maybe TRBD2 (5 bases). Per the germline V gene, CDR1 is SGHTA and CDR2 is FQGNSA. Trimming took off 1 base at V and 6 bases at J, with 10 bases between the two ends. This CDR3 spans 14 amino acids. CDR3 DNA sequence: TGTGCCAGCAGCTTAGGCGGGCCAGGAAACATTCAGTACTTC. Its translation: CASSLGGPGNIQYF.

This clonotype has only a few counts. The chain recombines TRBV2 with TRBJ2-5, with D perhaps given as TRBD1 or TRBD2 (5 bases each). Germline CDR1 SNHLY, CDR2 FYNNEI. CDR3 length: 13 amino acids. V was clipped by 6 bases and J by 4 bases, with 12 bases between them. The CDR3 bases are TGTGCCAGCAGAGAGGGGTCGGTAGAGACCCAGTACTTC. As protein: CASREGSVETQYF.

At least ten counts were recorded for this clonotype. CDR3 in amino acids: CASSPMRQNTEAFF. CDR3 DNA sequence: TGTGCCAGCAGCCCTATGAGGCAGAACACTGAAGCTTTCTTT. V gene TRBV7-2 combines with J gene TRBJ1-1; D is uncertain. The CDR3 loop spans 14 amino acids. V dropped 5 bases and J dropped 1 base, with 11 bases sitting between them. Germline CDR1 is SGHTA and CDR2 is FQGNSA.

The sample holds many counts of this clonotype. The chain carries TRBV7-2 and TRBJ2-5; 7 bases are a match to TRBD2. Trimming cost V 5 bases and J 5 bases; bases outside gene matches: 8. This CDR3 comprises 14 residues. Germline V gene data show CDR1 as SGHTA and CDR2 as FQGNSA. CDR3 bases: TGTGCCAGCAGCCCCGGGGGGTCGGTGGAGACCCAGTACTTC. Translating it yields CASSPGGSVETQYF.

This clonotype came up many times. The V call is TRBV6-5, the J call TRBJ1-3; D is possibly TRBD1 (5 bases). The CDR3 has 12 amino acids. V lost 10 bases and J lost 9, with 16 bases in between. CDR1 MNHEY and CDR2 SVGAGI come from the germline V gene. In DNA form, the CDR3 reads TGTGCCACGCTCCAGCTGGGGGGCACCATATATTTT. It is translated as CATLQLGGTIYF.

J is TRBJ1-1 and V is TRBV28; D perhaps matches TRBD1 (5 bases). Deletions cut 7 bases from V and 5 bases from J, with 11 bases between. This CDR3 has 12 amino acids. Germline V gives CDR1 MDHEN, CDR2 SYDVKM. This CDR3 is CASIIAGTEAFF. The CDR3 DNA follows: TGTGCCAGCATTATCGCAGGGACTGAAGCTTTCTTT.

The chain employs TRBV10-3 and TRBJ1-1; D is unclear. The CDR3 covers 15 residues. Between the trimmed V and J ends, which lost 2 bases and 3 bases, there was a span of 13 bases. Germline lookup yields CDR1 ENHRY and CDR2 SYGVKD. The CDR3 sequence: CAISEDGKGYTEAFF. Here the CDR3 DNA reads TGTGCCATCAGTGAGGACGGGAAGGGTTACACTGAAGCTTTCTTT.

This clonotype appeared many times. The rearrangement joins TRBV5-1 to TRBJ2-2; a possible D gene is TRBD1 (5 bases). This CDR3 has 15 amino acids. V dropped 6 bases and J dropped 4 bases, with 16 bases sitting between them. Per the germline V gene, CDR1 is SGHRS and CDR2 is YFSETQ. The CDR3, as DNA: TGCGCCAGCACAGACAGCCACACATCCACCGGGGAGCTGTTTTTT. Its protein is CASTDSHTSTGELFF. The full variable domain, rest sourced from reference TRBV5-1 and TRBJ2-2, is KAGVTQTPRYLIKTRGQQVTLSCSPISGHRSVSWYQQTPGQGLQFLFEYFSETQRNKGNFPGRFSGRQFSNSRSEMNVSTLELGDSALYLCASTDSHTSTGELFFGEGSRLTVL.

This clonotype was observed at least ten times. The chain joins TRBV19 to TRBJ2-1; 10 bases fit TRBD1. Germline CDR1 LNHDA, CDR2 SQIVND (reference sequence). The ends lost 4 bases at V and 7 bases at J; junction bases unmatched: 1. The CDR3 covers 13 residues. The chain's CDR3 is CASSRGQGNEQFF. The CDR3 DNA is TGTGCCAGTAGTAGGGGACAGGGGAATGAGCAGTTCTTC. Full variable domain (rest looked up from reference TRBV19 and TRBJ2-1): DGGITQSPKYLFRKEGQNVTLSCEQNLNHDAMYWYRQDPGQGLRLIYYSQIVNDFQKGDIAEGYSVSREKKESFPLTVTSAQKNPTAFYLCASSRGQGNEQFFGPGTRLTVL.

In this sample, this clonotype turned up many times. The CDR3 loop is CSARDLTGTRAYEQYF. DNA for the CDR3: TGCAGTGCTAGAGACCTGACCGGGACTAGAGCCTACGAGCAGTACTTC. This rearrangement joins TRBV20-1 to TRBJ2-7; TRBD2 agrees at 8 bases. This CDR3 spans 16 amino acids. CDR1 is DFQATT and CDR2 is SNEGSKA in the germline V gene (reference sequence). V was clipped by 0 bases and J by 2 bases; unmatched bases: 9.

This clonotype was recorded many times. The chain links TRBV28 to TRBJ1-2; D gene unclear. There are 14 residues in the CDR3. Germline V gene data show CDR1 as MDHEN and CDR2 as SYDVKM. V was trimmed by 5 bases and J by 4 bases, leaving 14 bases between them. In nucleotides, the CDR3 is TGTGCCAGCAGTACCGAGCTGAACAGCTATGGCTACACCTTC. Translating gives CASSTELNSYGYTF.

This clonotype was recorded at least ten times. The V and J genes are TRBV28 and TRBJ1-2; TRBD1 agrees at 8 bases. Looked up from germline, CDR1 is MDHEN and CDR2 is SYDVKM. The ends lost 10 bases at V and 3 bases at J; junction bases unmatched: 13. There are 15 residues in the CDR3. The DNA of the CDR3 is TGTGCCACAAGGGGTATTACAGGGGGTGACTATGGCTACACCTTC. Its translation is CATRGITGGDYGYTF.

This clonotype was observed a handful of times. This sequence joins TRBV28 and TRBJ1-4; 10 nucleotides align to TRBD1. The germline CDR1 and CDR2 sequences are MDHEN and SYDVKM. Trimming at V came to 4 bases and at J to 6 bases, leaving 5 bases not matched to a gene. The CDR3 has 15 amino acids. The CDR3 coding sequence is TGTGCCAGCAGTTCACCCGGGACAGGGGATGAAAAACTGTTTTTT. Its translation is CASSSPGTGDEKLFF.

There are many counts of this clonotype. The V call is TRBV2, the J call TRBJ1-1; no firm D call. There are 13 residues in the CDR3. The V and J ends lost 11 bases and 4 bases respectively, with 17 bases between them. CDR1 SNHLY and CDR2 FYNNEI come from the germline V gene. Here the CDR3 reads CALLREVGTEAFF. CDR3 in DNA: TGTGCCCTACTGCGGGAAGTTGGCACTGAAGCTTTCTTT.

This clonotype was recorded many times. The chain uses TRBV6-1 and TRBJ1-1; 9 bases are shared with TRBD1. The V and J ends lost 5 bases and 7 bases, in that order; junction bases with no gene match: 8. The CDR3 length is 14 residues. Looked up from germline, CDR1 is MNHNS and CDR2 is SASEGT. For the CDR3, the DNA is TGTGCCAGCAGTCCAACGCCGGGACAGGGTGAAGCTTTCTTT. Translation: CASSPTPGQGEAFF.

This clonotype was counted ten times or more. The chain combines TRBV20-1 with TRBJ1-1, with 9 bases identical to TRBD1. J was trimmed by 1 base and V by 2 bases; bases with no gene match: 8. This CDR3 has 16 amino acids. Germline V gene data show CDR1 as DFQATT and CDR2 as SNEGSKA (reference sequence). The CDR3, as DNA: TGCAGTGCTAGACAACAGGGGGCCCCCGGGAACACTGAAGCTTTCTTT. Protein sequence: CSARQQGAPGNTEAFF.